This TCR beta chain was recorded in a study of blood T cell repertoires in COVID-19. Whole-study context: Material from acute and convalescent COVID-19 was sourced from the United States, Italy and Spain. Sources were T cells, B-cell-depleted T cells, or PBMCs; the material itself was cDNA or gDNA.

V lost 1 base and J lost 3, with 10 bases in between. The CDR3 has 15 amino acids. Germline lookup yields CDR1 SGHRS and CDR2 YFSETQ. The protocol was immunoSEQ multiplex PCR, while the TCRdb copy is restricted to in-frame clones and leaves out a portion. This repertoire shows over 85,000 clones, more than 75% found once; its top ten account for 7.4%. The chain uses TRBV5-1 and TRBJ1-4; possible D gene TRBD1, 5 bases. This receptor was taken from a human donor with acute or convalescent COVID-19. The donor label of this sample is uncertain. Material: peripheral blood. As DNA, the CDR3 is TGCGCCAGCAGCTTGAACAGGACCCCTAATGAAAAACTGTTTTTT. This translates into CASSLNRTPNEKLFF.